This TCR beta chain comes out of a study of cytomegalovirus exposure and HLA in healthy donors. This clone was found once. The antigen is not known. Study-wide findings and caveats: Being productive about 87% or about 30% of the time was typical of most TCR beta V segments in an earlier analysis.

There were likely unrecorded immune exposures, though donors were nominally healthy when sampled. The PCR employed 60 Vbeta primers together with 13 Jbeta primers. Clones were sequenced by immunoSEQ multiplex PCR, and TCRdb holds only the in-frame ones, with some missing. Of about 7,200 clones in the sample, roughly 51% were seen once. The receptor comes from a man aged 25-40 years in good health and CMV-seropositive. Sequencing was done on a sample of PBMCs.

CDR3 sequence reads: CSVELGLAGSSYNEQFF. The DNA for the CDR3 is TGCAGCGTTGAATTGGGACTAGCGGGAAGCTCCTACAATGAGCAGTTCTTC. The chain is built from TRBV29-1 and TRBJ2-1, with 13 bases identical to TRBD2. After removal of 2 bases from V and 0 bases from J, the junction contained 4 bases not matched to a gene. The CDR3 is 17 amino acids. The germline CDR1 and CDR2 sequences are SQVTM and ANQGSEA.